A selection of T cell receptor beta chains follows, all from one sample in a study of T cell responses to AZD1222 COVID-19 vaccine. Data came from immunoSEQ multiplex PCR; TCRdb stores just in-frame clones and leaves some out. In the table there are some 120,000 clones, almost 90% of which are singletons. The sample was peripheral blood, taken on day 0 of AZD1222 vaccination. These receptors were taken from an adult in good health. Each CDR3 is given with its conserved first and last residue. A D gene is named only where the DNA matches it firmly. For some rows the clone size is stated as once, few or many, or as a class when expanded; others skip it.

TRBV28,TRBJ2-4,-,-,TGTGCCAGCAGTTTAATGTGGTCGGGGGTTAGGGTCCTAGCCAAAAACATTCAGTACTTC,CASSLMWSGVRVLAKNIQYF
TRBV4-3,TRBJ2-5,-,TRBD2,TGCGCCAGCAGCCAAGATGGTGGGAGGGCCCAAGAGACCCAGTACTTC,CASSQDGGRAQETQYF
TRBV6-5,TRBJ1-5,once,-,TGTGCCAGCAGGCGGGGGTCAATGGGCAATCAGCCCCAGCATTTT,CASRRGSMGNQPQHF
TRBV2,TRBJ1-2,-,-,TGTGCCAGCAGTGATTGGCAGGAAGGGTCCTATGGCTACACCTTC,CASSDWQEGSYGYTF
TRBV9,TRBJ1-4,once,-,TGTGCCAGCAGCCCTACCGGGACAACTAATGAAAAACTGTTTTTT,CASSPTGTTNEKLFF
TRBV18,TRBJ2-2,once,TRBD1,TGTGCCAGCTCACCAGTATCCCGGGACAGGGGGCCGAACGGGGAGCTGTTTTTT,CASSPVSRDRGPNGELFF
TRBV21-1,TRBJ1-1,-,-,TGTGCCAGCAGCAAAGGGAGGACAGGGGTGAACACTGAAGCTTTCTTT,CASSKGRTGVNTEAFF
TRBV6-6,TRBJ1-2,once,-,TGTGCCAGCAGTACGACCCATATGGATGGCTACACCTTC,CASSTTHMDGYTF
TRBV28,TRBJ2-1,-,-,TGTGCCAGCAGTTTAATTAACCCAGGGCTCAATGAGCAGTTCTTC,CASSLINPGLNEQFF
TRBV18,TRBJ2-6,-,TRBD2,TGTGCCAGCTCAGGCGGGGGGGCACCCTCTGGGGCCAACGTCCTGACTTTC,CASSGGGAPSGANVLTF
TRBV7-2,TRBJ2-6,once,-,TGTGCCAGCAGCCGGAGGGCGGTTCTTGGGGCCAACGTCCTGACTTTC,CASSRRAVLGANVLTF
TRBV12-5,TRBJ2-7,-,-,TGTGCTACCGACATTATAGACTGCCCGAAGGGAGAGCAGTACTTC,CATDIIDCPKGEQYF
TRBV28,TRBJ2-4,-,TRBD1,TGTGCCAGCAGTACGGACAGGCTAGGGGGAAACATTCAGTACTTC,CASSTDRLGGNIQYF
TRBV30,TRBJ1-5,-,TRBD1,TGTGCCTGGAGTGTACTAGGGACAGGGATTTACGGTCAGCCCCAGCATTTT,CAWSVLGTGIYGQPQHF
TRBV9,TRBJ2-3,-,TRBD1,TGTGCCAGCAGCGTAGGGGGTAGGGGGCGTGGGGCAGATACGCAGTATTTT,CASSVGGRGRGADTQYF
TRBV6-1,TRBJ1-6,-,-,TGTGCCAGCAGTGAAACGATAGACACCTATAATTCACCCCTCCACTTT,CASSETIDTYNSPLHF
TRBV7-8,TRBJ1-5,-,-,TGTGCCAGCAGCCCCCTGGGGGCCAGGGAAGGCAATCAGCCCCAGCATTTT,CASSPLGAREGNQPQHF
TRBV5-4,TRBJ1-2,few,TRBD1,TGTGCCAGCAGCAGACCGGGACAGGGGAGGATTGATGGCTACACCTTC,CASSRPGQGRIDGYTF
TRBV11-2,TRBJ1-2,-,-,TGTGCCAGCAGCTTTGGGGACGGCTATGGCTACACCTTC,CASSFGDGYGYTF
TRBV9,TRBJ1-2,-,-,TGTGCCAGCAGCGAAGGGAGGACCGGGGGTGGGGTGTATGGCTACACCTTC,CASSEGRTGGGVYGYTF
TRBV6-5,TRBJ1-4,-,-,TGTGCCAGCAGGGCGACAGTTTTGGATGAAAAACTGTTTTTT,CASRATVLDEKLFF
TRBV18,TRBJ1-4,-,-,TGTGCCAGCTCACCAGCTGGGACTGAAAAACTGTTTTTT,CASSPAGTEKLFF
TRBV11-2,TRBJ1-3,-,-,TGTGCCAGCAGCCCCAGGGTTGACCCTGGAAACACCATATATTTT,CASSPRVDPGNTIYF
TRBV7-2,TRBJ2-1,-,-,TGTGCCAGCAGCTTAGATGTTAGAGCCGGGTTGGACAATGAGCAGTTCTTC,CASSLDVRAGLDNEQFF
TRBV5-1,TRBJ2-1,-,TRBD2,TGCGCCAGCAGCTCCTCGGGACTAGCGGGATTTTCCAATGAGCAGTTCTTC,CASSSSGLAGFSNEQFF
TRBV2,TRBJ2-7,-,-,TGTGCCAGCAAAGAGACAGCTTACTACGAGCAGTACTTC,CASKETAYYEQYF
TRBV6-2/TRBV6-3,TRBJ1-1,once,-,TGTGCCAGCAGCTCGTGGTCGGGGGCGTACACTGAAGCTTTCTTT,CASSSWSGAYTEAFF
TRBV29-1,TRBJ1-2,-,TRBD1,TGCAGCGTCGCCTTGGGGACAGGGGGCTATGGCTACACCTTC,CSVALGTGGYGYTF
TRBV6-1,TRBJ2-7,-,-,TGTGCCAGCAGTGCTCCTGTGGTTGGTCCAGGAGGCGACGAGCAGTACTTC,CASSAPVVGPGGDEQYF
TRBV28,TRBJ1-3,-,-,TGTGCCAGCATAGCTGCGGGTGGGGGAAACACCATATATTTT,CASIAAGGGNTIYF